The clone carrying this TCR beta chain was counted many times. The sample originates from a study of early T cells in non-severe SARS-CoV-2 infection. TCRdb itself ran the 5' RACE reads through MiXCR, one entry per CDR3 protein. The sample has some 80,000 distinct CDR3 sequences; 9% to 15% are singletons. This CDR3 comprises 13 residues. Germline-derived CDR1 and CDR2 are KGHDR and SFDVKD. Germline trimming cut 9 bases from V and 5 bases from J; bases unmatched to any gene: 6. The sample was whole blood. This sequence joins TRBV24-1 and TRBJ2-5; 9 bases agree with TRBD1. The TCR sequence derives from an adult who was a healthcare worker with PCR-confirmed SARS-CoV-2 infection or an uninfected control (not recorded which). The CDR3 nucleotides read TGTGCCACCTCAGGGACAGGGAGGGAGACCCAGTACTTC. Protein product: CATSGTGRETQYF.